The present T cell receptor (beta chain) was sequenced within a study of blood T cells in healthy people across ages. Note on this clonotype: Antigen specificity is unknown. The junction and the germline gene differ at one end; a read error may be behind it.

Through a sample-barcoded 5' primer and a J-beta primer mix, a second PCR was run for roughly 7 to 11 cycles. MiXCR was run by TCRdb on the 5' RACE reads, yielding one entry per CDR3 protein. The sample holds 450,000 to 650,000 distinct CDR3 sequences; 24% are singletons and the top ten take just over 8.5%. Overall study results and limits: Any changes in expanded clonotypes were possibly confounded, as donor CMV status remained unknown.

This CDR3 spans 15 amino acids. Germline CDR1 reads SGHDT; CDR2 reads YYEEEE. These data were also reused for a study on T cells of mothers and their children.

The J gene is TRBJ2-1, the V gene TRBV5-6; 7 nucleotides line up with TRBD2. This clonotype was sampled from a boy between 10 and 17 years old in good health. The sequenced material came from blood. The CDR3 bases are TGTGCCAGCACCTTGAGGACTAGTGAGTACAATGAGCAGTTCTTC. This sequence encodes CASTLRTSEYNEQFF.